Presented here are 19 T cell receptor beta chains from one specimen sequenced in a study of T cell responses to AZD1222 COVID-19 vaccine. Sequencing was performed with immunoSEQ multiplex PCR; in TCRdb, only in-frame clones are kept and a portion is missing. The sample contains more than 140,000 clones, around 88% of which appear only once. This sample comprised peripheral blood, obtained on day 0 of AZD1222 vaccination. The receptors were sampled from an adult in good health.

The rearrangement uses TRBV19 and TRBJ2-7, with 7 positions matching TRBD2. The CDR3 length is 14 residues. From germline, CDR1 is LNHDA and CDR2 SQIVND (reference sequence). V was pared by 8 bases and J by 3 bases, with 10 bases of the junction left unmatched. The CDR3 DNA sequence: TGTGCCAGTTCTAGGCTAGCGGTCTACTACGAGCAGTACTTC. This sequence encodes CASSRLAVYYEQYF.

This sequence joins TRBV19 and TRBJ2-2; tentative D call: TRBD1 (6 bases). Deletions cut 5 bases from V and 1 base from J, with 11 bases between. The CDR3 totals 15 residues. The germline V gene encodes CDR1 LNHDA and CDR2 SQIVND (reference sequence). CDR3 protein: CASSPRGLNTGELFF. CDR3 in DNA: TGTGCCAGTAGTCCCAGGGGCCTGAACACCGGGGAGCTGTTTTTT.

The gene calls are TRBV6-5 and TRBJ2-2; D gene unclear. Germline CDR1 and CDR2: MNHEY and SVGAGI. The V end was cut by 3 bases, the J end by 5 bases, with 10 bases between. The CDR3 totals 14 residues. CDR3 in DNA: TGTGCCAGCAGTTATAAATTGGGAACCGGGGAGCTGTTTTTT. It translates to CASSYKLGTGELFF.

This clone has more than one count but fewer than ten. The chain has TRBV6-4 and TRBJ2-1; 12 bases align to TRBD2. V lost 0 bases to trimming and J lost 9 bases; unmatched junction nucleotides: 0. Germline V lookup: CDR1 MRHNA, CDR2 SNTAGT. The length of the CDR3 is 14 residues. CDR3 region: CASSDSTSGSEQFF. CDR3 sequence (DNA): TGTGCCAGCAGTGACTCGACTAGCGGGAGTGAGCAGTTCTTC.

The chain is built from TRBV27 and TRBJ1-5; D uncertain. Germline CDR1 MNHEY, CDR2 SMNVEV (reference sequence). CDR3 length: 13 residues. V was clipped by 5 bases and J by 7 bases, with 12 bases between them. The CDR3 nucleotides are TGTGCCAGCAGTAGGGAAGCGCGACAGCCCCAGCATTTT. It encodes CASSREARQPQHF.

The chain combines TRBV30 with TRBJ2-1, with a weak D call TRBD1 (5 bases). Germline values: CDR1 GTSNPN, CDR2 SVGIG (reference sequence). The CDR3 is made up of 13 amino acids. Trimming pared 2 bases from V and 9 bases from J, leaving 14 bases between. The CDR3, as DNA: TGTGCCTGGAGTCGGCAGGGTATGGCTGAGCAGTTCTTC. This translates into CAWSRQGMAEQFF.

The genes are TRBV4-1 and TRBJ1-5; tentatively, D is TRBD1 (6 bases). The CDR3 is 13 amino acids. The germline V gene has CDR1 MGHRA and CDR2 YSYEKL. V lost 3 bases and J lost 7, with 10 bases in between. The CDR3 sequence: CASSHHRDQPQHF. Here the CDR3 DNA reads TGCGCCAGCAGCCATCACAGGGACCAGCCCCAGCATTTT.

This clone was found a few times. The chain couples TRBV5-1 to TRBJ2-7; D perhaps matches TRBD2 (5 bases). This CDR3 has 14 residues. V was trimmed by 0 bases and J by 2 bases, leaving 9 bases between them. Per the germline V gene, CDR1 is SGHRS and CDR2 is YFSETQ. The CDR3 DNA is TGCGCCAGCAGCTTGGCGGGGAACACCTACGAGCAGTACTTC. This codes for CASSLAGNTYEQYF.

This clone was observed a single time. The genes are TRBV9 and TRBJ1-4; TRBD1 aligns across 7 bases. This CDR3 is 17 amino acids long. Germline assignment: CDR1 SGDLS and CDR2 YYNGEE. V gave up 4 bases and J gave up 8 bases; unmatched junction bases: 17. The CDR3 region is CASSSGQVGSHLEKLFF. Written as DNA, the CDR3 is TGTGCCAGCAGCTCCGGACAGGTTGGTTCGCATCTCGAAAAACTGTTTTTT. The variable domain in full, with the rest retrieved from reference TRBV9 and TRBJ1-4, is DSGVTQTPKHLITATGQRVTLRCSPRSGDLSVYWYQQSLDQGLQFLIQYYNGEERAKGNILERFSAQQFPDLHSELNLSSLELGDSALYFCASSSGQVGSHLEKLFFGSGTQLSVL.

The chain couples TRBV11-2 to TRBJ2-7; D uncertain. This CDR3 has 14 residues. V lost 1 base to trimming and J lost 2 bases, with 9 bases between them. The germline V gene encodes CDR1 SGHAT and CDR2 FQNNGV. The CDR3 sequence: CASSLGDAAYEQYF. The CDR3 nucleotides read TGTGCCAGCAGCTTAGGAGACGCAGCCTACGAGCAGTACTTC.

This rearrangement joins TRBV5-4 to TRBJ1-2; 10 bases fit TRBD1. CDR1 and CDR2 from the germline V gene are SGHNT and YYREEE (reference sequence). The J segment lost 4 bases and the V segment lost 0 bases, leaving 9 bases of the junction unmatched. CDR3 length: 17 residues. The CDR3 loop is CASSLAKGGQGSYGYTF. The CDR3 bases are TGTGCCAGCAGCTTGGCAAAGGGGGGACAGGGGAGCTATGGCTACACCTTC.

J is TRBJ2-1 and V is TRBV4-2, with D maybe TRBD1 (6 bases). V was pared by 4 bases and J by 6 bases, with 16 bases between. Germline V gene sequence: CDR1 LGHNA, CDR2 YNFKEQ. The CDR3 is 15 residues long. CDR3 bases: TGTGCCAGCAGCCCACGCAACCCAGGGGCCAATGAGCAGTTCTTC. Its translation: CASSPRNPGANEQFF.

The rearrangement links TRBV9 to TRBJ1-2; D call uncertain. In germline, CDR1 is SGDLS, CDR2 YYNGEE. Trimming left V 2 bases short and J 8 bases short, with 13 bases between. The CDR3 loop spans 13 amino acids. In DNA form, the CDR3 reads TGTGCCAGCAGCGTGAGTTTTGGGTGGGGCTACACCTTC. Translated: CASSVSFGWGYTF.

This rearrangement joins TRBV5-8 to TRBJ1-5, with 8 bases lining up with TRBD1. There are 15 residues in the CDR3. V gave up 4 bases and J gave up 1 base; unmatched junction bases: 4. Germline V gene sequence: CDR1 SGHTS, CDR2 YDEGEE. The DNA of the CDR3 is TGTGCCAGCAGCATTCAGGGGGCCAGCAATCAGCCCCAGCATTTT. This encodes CASSIQGASNQPQHF.

V gene TRBV11-3 combines with J gene TRBJ2-7; D may be TRBD2 (7 bases). Trimming left V 5 bases short and J 0 bases short, with 11 bases between. CDR3 size: 14 residues. The germline V gene encodes CDR1 SGHNT and CDR2 YENEEA. This chain's CDR3 is CASSGGGASYEQYF. The CDR3 DNA reads TGTGCCAGCAGCGGTGGGGGGGCCTCCTACGAGCAGTACTTC.

This rearrangement joins TRBV15 to TRBJ2-3; 7 bases match TRBD2. The CDR3 has 16 residues. CDR1 is LNHNV and CDR2 is YYDKDF in the germline V gene (reference sequence). V shed 0 bases, J shed 6 bases, and the junction held 9 bases outside the gene matches. Here the CDR3 DNA reads TGTGCCACCAGCAGAGACCTAGCGGCAATAAAGGATACGCAGTATTTT. Its translation is CATSRDLAAIKDTQYF. Filled out from reference TRBV15 and TRBJ2-3, the complete variable domain reads DAMVIQNPRYQVTQFGKPVTLSCSQTLNHNVMYWYQQKSSQAPKLLFHYYDKDFNNEADTPDNFQSRRPNTSFCFLDIRSPGLGDTAMYLCATSRDLAAIKDTQYFGPGTRLTVL.

CDR3 in amino acids: CSGGQSGKTQYF. The CDR3 DNA sequence: TGCAGCGGGGGACAATCAGGAAAGACCCAGTACTTC. V and J are TRBV29-1 and TRBJ2-5, with TRBD1 as a possible D gene (6 bases). Germline values: CDR1 SQVTM, CDR2 ANQGSEA. Between the trimmed V and J ends, which lost 7 bases and 6 bases, there was a span of 15 bases. CDR3 length equals 12 residues.

This clone showed up just once. This CDR3 reads CASSVDRAGNTIYF. In DNA, the CDR3 is TGTGCCAGCAGCGTAGACAGAGCTGGAAACACCATATATTTT. The chain is built from TRBV9 and TRBJ1-3; D is undetermined. CDR3 length equals 14 residues. The germline V gene encodes CDR1 SGDLS and CDR2 YYNGEE. Deletions cut 0 bases from V and 2 bases from J, with 6 bases between.

There are many counts of this clone. This chain joins TRBV7-6 and TRBJ2-2; D uncertain. Trimming left V 1 base short and J 4 bases short, with 7 bases between. The CDR3 extends over 14 amino acids. CDR1 is SGHVS, CDR2 FNYEAQ, per germline. CDR3 coding DNA: TGTGCCAGCAGCTTAGGACGATCCACCGGGGAGCTGTTTTTT. Its translation is CASSLGRSTGELFF. The whole variable domain, remainder taken from reference TRBV7-6 and TRBJ2-2, is GAGVSQSPRYKVTKRGQDVALRCDPISGHVSLYWYRQALGQGPEFLTYFNYEAQQDKSGLPNDRFSAERPEGSISTLTIQRTEQRDSAMYRCASSLGRSTGELFFGEGSRLTVL.